Following are 2 T cell receptor beta chains from one sample sequenced in a study of cytomegalovirus exposure and HLA in healthy donors. The PCR ran on 60 Vbeta and 13 Jbeta primers. This table comes from immunoSEQ multiplex PCR, and its TCRdb copy is limited to in-frame clones, with some not included. Of 90,000 to 120,000 clones listed, 77% are singletons. Sequences were obtained from PBMCs. The receptors originated from a male donor in good health and CMV-seronegative.

J is TRBJ2-3 and V is TRBV5-8, with TRBD2 as a possible D gene (6 bases). This CDR3 has 16 residues. Per the germline V gene, CDR1 is SGHTS and CDR2 is YDEGEE. Trimming left V 4 bases short and J 2 bases short, with 17 bases between. The CDR3 region has the DNA TGTGCCAGCAGCCCCGGTGTTAGCGGTTTCACAGATACGCAGTATTTT. It translates to CASSPGVSGFTDTQYF.

V is TRBV5-1 and J is TRBJ2-5; D ambiguous. The V end lost 4 bases, the J end lost 3 bases, and 10 bases lay between the germline ends. CDR1 SGHRS and CDR2 YFSETQ come from the germline V gene. The CDR3 is made up of 13 amino acids. CDR3: CASSENVEETQYF. CDR3 nucleotide sequence: TGCGCCAGCAGCGAAAACGTAGAAGAGACCCAGTACTTC.